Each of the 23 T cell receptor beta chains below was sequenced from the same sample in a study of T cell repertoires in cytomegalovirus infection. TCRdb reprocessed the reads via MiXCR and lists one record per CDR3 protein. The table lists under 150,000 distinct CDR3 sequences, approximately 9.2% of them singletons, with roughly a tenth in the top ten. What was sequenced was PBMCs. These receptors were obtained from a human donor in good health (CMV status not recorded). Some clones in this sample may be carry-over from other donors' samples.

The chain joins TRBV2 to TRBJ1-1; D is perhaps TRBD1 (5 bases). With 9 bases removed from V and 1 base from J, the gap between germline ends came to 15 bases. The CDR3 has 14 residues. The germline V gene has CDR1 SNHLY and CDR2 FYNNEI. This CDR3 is CASGRGGGNTEAFF. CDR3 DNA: TGTGCCAGTGGAAGGGGCGGCGGGAACACTGAAGCTTTCTTT.

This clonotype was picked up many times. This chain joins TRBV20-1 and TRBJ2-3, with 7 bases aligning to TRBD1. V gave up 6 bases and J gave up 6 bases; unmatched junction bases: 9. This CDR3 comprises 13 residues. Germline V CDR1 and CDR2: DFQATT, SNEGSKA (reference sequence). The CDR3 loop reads CSAPDDREDTQYF. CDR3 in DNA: TGCAGTGCCCCGGATGACAGGGAGGATACGCAGTATTTT.

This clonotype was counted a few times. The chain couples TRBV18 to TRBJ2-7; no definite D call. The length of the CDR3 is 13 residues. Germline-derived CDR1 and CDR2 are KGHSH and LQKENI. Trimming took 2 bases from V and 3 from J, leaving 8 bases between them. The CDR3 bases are TGTGCCAGCTCACCAGGAACGAACTACGAGCAGTACTTC. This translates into CASSPGTNYEQYF.

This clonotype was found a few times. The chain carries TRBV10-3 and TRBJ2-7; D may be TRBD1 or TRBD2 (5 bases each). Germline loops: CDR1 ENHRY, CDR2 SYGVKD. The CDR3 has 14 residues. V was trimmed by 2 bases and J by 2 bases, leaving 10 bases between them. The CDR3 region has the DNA TGTGCCATCAGTGAGCCAGGGAGAACCTACGAGCAGTACTTC. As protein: CAISEPGRTYEQYF.

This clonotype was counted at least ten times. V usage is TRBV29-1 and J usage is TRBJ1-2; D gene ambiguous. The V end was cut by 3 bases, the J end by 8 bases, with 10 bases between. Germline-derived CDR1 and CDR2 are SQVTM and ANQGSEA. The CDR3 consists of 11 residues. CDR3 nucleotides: TGCAGCGTTGAGGCCAACGTCGGCTACACCTTC. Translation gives CSVEANVGYTF.

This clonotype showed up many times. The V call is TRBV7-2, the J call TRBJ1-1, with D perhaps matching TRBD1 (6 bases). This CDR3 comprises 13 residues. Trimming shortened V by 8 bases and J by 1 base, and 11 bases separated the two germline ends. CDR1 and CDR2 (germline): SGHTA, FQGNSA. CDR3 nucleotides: TGTGCCAGCCTCGGGGGGGCGAACACTGAAGCTTTCTTT. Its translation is CASLGGANTEAFF.

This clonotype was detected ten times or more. This CDR3 reads CASSSDRTWYNEQFF. Written as DNA, the CDR3 is TGTGCCAGCAGTTCAGACAGGACATGGTACAATGAGCAGTTCTTC. The J gene is TRBJ2-1, the V gene TRBV28, with D tentatively TRBD1 (6 bases). With 4 bases removed from V and 4 bases from J, the gap between germline ends came to 14 bases. The CDR3 spans 15 residues. CDR1 and CDR2 (germline): MDHEN, SYDVKM.

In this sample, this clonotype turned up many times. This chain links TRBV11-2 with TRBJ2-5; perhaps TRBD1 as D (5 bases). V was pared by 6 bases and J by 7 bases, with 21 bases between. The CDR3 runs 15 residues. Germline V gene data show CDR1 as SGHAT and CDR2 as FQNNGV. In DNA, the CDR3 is TGTGCCAGCAGGCAGGGTCAGGCGTCCGAAGGGACCCAGTACTTC. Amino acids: CASRQGQASEGTQYF.

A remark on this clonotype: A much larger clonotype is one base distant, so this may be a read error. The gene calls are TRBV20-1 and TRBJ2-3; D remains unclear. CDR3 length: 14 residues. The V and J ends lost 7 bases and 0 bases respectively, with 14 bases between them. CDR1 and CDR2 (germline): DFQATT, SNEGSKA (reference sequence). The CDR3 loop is CSVPITASTDTQYF. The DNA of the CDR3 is TGCAGTGTTCCCATTACAGCTAGCACAGATACGCAGTATTTT.

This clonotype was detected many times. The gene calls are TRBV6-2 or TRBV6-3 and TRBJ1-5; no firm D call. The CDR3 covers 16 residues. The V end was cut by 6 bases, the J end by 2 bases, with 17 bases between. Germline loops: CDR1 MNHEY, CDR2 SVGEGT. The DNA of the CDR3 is TGTGCCAGCAGCAAACTGTTACTTCGGGGCAATCAGCCCCAGCATTTT. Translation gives CASSKLLLRGNQPQHF.

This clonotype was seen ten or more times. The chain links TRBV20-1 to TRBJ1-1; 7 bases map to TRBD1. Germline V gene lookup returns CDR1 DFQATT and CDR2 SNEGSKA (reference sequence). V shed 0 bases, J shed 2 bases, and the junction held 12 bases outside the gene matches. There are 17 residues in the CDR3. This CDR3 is CSARDPSPAGGNTEAFF. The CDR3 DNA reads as TGCAGTGCTAGAGACCCCTCTCCCGCAGGGGGTAACACTGAAGCTTTCTTT.

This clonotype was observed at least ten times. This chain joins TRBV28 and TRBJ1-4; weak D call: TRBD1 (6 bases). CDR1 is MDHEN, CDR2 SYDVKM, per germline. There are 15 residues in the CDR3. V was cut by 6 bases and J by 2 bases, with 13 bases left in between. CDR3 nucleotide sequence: TGTGCCAGCAGCCGTTACAGGGAGACTAATGAAAAACTGTTTTTT. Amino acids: CASSRYRETNEKLFF. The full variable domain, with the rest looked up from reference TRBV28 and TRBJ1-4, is DVKVTQSSRYLVKRTGEKVFLECVQDMDHENMFWYRQDPGLGLRLIYFSYDVKMKEKGDIPEGYSVSREKKERFSLILESASTNQTSMYLCASSRYRETNEKLFFGSGTQLSVL.

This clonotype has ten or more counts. Here the CDR3 reads CASFSSGGADTQYF. The CDR3 region has the DNA TGTGCCAGCTTCTCTTCAGGGGGCGCGGATACGCAGTATTTT. The chain uses TRBV18 and TRBJ2-3; TRBD1 matches at 8 bases. V lost 7 bases, J lost 6 bases, and 9 bases stayed unmatched. The CDR3 consists of 14 residues. The germline V gene has CDR1 KGHSH and CDR2 LQKENI.

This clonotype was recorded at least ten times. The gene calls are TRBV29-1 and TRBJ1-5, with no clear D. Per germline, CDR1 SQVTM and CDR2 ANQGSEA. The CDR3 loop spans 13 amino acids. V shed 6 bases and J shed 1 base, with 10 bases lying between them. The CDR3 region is CSVVGGSNQPQHF. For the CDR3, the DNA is TGCAGCGTCGTTGGCGGGAGCAATCAGCCCCAGCATTTT.

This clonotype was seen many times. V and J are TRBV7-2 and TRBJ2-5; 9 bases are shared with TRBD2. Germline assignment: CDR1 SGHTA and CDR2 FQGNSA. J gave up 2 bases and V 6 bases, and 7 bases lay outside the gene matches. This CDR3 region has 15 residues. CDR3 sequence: CASSPSGAYQETQYF. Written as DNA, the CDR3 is TGTGCCAGCAGTCCTAGCGGGGCTTATCAAGAGACCCAGTACTTC.

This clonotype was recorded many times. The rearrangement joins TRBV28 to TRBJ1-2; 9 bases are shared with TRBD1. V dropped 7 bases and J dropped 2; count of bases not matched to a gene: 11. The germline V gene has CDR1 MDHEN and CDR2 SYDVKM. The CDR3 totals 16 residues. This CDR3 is CASNRDRATSNYGYTF. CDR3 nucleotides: TGTGCCAGCAACCGGGACAGGGCGACCTCGAACTATGGCTACACCTTC.

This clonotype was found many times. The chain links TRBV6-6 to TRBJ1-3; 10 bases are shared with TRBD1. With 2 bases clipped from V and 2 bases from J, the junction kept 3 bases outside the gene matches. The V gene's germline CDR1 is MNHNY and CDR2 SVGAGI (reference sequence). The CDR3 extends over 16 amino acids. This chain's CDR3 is CASSYGTGVAGNTIYF. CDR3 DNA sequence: TGTGCCAGCAGTTACGGGACAGGGGTCGCTGGAAACACCATATATTTT.

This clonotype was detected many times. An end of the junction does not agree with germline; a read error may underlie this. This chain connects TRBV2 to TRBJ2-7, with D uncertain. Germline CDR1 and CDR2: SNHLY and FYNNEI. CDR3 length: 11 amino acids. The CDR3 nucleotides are TGTGCCAGCAGTGAAGGGGCAAGGCCGTCCTTC. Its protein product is CASSEGARPSF.

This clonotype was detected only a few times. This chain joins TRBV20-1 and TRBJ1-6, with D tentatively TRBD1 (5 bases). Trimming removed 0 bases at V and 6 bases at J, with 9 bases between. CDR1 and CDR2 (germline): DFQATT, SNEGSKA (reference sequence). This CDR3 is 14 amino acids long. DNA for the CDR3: TGCAGTGCTAGAGACGATAGGGGTAATTCACCCCTCCACTTT. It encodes CSARDDRGNSPLHF.

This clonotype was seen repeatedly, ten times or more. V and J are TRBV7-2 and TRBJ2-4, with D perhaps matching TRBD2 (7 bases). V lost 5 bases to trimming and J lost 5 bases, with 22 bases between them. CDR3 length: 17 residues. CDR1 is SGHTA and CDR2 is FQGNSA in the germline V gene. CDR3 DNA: TGTGCCAGCAGCCCCCTATTGTCGCGGGGGCCGGAAAACATTCAGTACTTC. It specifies CASSPLLSRGPENIQYF.

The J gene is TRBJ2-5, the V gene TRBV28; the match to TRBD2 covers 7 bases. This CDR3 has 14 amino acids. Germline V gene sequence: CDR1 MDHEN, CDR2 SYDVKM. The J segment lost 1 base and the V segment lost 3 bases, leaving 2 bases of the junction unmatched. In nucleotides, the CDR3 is TGTGCCAGCAGTTTGGGAGGGGCCCAAGAGACCCAGTACTTC. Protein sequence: CASSLGGAQETQYF.

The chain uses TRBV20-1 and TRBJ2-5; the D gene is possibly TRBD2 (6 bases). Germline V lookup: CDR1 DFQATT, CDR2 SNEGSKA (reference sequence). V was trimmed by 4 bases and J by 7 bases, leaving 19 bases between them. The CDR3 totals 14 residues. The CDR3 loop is CSATQTGGLGTQYF. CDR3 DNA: TGCAGTGCTACCCAGACTGGAGGGCTCGGGACCCAGTACTTC.

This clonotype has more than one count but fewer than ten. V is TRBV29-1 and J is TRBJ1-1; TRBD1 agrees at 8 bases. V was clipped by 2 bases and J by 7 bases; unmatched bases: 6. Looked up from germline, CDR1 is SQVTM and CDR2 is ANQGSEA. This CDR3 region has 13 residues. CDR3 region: CSVESRTGFEAFF. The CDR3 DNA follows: TGCAGCGTTGAATCCCGGACAGGGTTTGAAGCTTTCTTT.